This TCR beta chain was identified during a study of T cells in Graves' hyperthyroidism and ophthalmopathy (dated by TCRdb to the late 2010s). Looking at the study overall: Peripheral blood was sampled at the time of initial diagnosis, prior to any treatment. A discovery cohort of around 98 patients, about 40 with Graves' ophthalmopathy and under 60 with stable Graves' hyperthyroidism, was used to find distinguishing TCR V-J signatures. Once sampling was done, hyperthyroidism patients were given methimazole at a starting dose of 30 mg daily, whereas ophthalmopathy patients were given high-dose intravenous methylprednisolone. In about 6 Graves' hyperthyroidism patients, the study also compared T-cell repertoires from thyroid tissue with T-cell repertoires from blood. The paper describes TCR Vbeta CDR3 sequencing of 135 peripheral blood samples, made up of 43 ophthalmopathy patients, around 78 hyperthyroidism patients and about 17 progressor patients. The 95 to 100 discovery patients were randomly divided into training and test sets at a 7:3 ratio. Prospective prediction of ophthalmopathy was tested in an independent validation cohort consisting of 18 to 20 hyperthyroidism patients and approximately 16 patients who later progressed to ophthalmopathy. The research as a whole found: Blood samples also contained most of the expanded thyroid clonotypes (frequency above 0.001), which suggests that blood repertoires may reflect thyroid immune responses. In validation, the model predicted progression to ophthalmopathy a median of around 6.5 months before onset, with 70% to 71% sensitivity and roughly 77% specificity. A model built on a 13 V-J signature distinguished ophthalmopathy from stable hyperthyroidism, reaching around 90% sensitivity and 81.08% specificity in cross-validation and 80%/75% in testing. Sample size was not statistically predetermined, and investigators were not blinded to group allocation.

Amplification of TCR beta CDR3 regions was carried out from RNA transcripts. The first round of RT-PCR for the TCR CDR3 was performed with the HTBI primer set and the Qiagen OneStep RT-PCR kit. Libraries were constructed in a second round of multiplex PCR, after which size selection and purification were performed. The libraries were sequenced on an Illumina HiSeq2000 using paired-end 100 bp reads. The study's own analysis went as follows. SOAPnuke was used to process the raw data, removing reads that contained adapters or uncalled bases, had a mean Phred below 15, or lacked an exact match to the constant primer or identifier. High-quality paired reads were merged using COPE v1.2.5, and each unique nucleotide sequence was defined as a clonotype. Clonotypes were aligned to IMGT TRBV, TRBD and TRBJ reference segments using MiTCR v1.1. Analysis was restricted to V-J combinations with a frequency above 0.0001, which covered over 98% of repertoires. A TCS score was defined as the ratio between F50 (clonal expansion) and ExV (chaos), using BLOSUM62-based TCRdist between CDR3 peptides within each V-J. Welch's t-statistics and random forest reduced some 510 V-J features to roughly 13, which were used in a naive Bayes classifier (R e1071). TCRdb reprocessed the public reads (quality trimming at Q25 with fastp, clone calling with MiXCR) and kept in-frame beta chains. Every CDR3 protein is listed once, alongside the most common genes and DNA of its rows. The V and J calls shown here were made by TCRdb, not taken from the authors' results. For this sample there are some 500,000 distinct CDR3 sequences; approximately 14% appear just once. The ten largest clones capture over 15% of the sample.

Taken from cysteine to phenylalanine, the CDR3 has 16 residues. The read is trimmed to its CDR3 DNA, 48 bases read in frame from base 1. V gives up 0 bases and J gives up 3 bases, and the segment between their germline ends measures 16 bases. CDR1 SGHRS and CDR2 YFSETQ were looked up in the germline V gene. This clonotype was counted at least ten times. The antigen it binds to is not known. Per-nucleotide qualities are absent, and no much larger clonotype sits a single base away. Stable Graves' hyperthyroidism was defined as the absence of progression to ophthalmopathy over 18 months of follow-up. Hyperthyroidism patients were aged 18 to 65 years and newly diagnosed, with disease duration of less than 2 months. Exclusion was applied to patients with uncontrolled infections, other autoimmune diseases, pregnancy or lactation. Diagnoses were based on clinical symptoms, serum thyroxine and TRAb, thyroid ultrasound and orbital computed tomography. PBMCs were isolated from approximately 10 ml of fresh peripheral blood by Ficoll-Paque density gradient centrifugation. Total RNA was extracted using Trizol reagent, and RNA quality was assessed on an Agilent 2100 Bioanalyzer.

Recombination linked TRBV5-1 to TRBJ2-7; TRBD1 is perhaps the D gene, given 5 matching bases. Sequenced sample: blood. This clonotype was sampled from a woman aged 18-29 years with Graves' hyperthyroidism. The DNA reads TGCGCCAGCAGCTTGGCCGCATCAGGGAAAGACTACGAGCAGTACTTC. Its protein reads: CASSLAASGKDYEQYF.